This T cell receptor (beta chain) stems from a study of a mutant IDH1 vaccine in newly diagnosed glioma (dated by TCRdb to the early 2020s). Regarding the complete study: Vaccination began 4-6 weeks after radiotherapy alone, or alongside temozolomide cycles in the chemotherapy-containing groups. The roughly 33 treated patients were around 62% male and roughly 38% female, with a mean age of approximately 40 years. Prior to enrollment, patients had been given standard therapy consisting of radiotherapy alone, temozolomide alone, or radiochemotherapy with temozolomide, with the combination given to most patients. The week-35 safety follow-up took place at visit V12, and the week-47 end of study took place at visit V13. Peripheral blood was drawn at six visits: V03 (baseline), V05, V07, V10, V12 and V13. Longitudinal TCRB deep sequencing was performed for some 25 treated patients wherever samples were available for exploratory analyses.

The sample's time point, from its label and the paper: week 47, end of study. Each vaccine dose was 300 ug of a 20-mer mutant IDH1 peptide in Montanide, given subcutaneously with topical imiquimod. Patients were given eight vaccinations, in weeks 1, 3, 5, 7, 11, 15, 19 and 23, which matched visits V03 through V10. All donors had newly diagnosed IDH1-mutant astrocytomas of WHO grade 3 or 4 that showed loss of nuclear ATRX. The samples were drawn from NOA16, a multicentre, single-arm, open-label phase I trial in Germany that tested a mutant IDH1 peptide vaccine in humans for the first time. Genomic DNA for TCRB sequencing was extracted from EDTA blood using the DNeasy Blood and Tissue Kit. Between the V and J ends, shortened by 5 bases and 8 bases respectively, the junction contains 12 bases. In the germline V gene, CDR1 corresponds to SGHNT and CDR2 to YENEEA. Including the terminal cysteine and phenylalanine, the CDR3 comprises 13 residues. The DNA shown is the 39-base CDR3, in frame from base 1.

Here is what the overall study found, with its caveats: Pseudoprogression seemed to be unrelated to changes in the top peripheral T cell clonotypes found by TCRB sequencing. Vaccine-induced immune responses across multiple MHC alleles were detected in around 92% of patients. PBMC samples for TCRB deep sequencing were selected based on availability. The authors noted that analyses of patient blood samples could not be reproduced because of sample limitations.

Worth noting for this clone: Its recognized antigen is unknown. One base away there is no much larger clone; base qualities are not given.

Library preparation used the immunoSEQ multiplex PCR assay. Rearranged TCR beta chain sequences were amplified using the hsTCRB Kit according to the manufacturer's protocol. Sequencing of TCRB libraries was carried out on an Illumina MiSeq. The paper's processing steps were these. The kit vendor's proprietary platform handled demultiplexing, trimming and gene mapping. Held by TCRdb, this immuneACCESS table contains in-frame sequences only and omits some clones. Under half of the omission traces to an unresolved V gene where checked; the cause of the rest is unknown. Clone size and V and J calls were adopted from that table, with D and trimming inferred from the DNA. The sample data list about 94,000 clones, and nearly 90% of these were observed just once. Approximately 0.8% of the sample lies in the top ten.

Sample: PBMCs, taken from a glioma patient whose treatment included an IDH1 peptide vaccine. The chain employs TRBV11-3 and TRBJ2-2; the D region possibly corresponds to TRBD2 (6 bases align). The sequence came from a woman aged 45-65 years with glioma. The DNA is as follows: TGTGCCAGCAGCCCTCGGGAGCGGGGGGAGCTGTTTTTT. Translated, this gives CASSPRERGELFF.